The subject of this entry is one TCR beta chain. The specificity of this receptor is unknown. Base qualities are not provided; no much larger clone lies one nucleotide away. The treatment or condition label on this specimen signifies: randomized to nivolumab then ipilimumab (arm A) or the reverse (arm B). No trial patient had received prior DNA-damaging chemotherapy. CheckMate 064, a randomized, open-label phase II trial of sequential checkpoint blockade, was the source of the samples, all of which came from patients with melanoma. Genomic DNA from formalin-fixed paraffin-embedded (FFPE) tissue samples served as the input for tumor TCR sequencing. Taken from the germline V gene, the CDR1 and CDR2 loops are SGHDN and FVKESK. V is reduced by 0 bases and J by 7 bases, leaving a spacing of 9 bases between them. From cysteine to phenylalanine, the CDR3 is 13 amino acids long. Only CDR3 DNA remains: 39 bases, in frame from the first base.

TCRbeta CDR3 regions were immunosequenced from genomic DNA with the immunoSEQ Assay. Prior to high-throughput sequencing, genomic DNA was amplified by bias-controlled multiplex PCR. The original methods were these. To quantify the absolute abundance of each unique TCRbeta CDR3 region, the sequences were collapsed and filtered. Clonality, defined as 1 minus Pielou's evenness, was calculated using only productive rearrangements. To compute tumor T-cell fraction, TCRbeta template counts were normalized to usable DNA, with usable DNA estimated from several housekeeping genes. A previously published method was used to identify clones whose frequencies were significantly greater in on-treatment samples than in baseline samples. In TCRdb, the immuneACCESS table is reduced to in-frame sequences with V and J assigned. These tables do not hold every clone; where another copy was compared, an unresolved V gene accounts for under half, and the others remain unexplained. V, J and clone size derive from that table, while D and trimming were established from the DNA sequence. The table for this sample lists some 5,100 clones; 20% of them were counted only once. Approximately 18% of the sample belongs to the ten largest clones.

This sample stems from a study of sequential checkpoint blockade in melanoma (dated by TCRdb to the late 2010s). Concerning the study at large: Patients were randomized 1:1 to first-line nivolumab followed by ipilimumab (arm A) or ipilimumab followed by nivolumab (arm B). TCRbeta immunosequencing was performed on DNA from roughly 90 pretreatment melanoma tumor samples. For 20 to 25 patients, matched tumor biopsies were taken both before treatment and at week 13, after single-agent nivolumab (arm A) or ipilimumab (arm B). Maintenance nivolumab came after each of the two trial sequences. The same lesion was the source of roughly four fifths of the matched pre- and post-treatment tumor biopsy pairs. General conclusions and limits of the study: In the nivolumab-first arm (arm A), an association was found between pretreatment tumor TIL clonality and response (P = .04). Achieving clinical benefit was about 30 times more likely for patients whose tumor T-cell fraction and clonality increased by week 13. Validation of the response-prediction model combining TCR metrics and mutation burden is needed in larger, independent patient cohorts. Small sample sizes and reduced statistical power limited the analyses of tumor T-cell fraction within each arm. PD-L1 staining and CD8+ T-cell counts correlated with tumor T-cell fraction and clonality, whereas mutational load did not.

The starting material was tumor tissue (inferred from file names), obtained from a patient given nivolumab and ipilimumab in sequence. The sequence is built from TRBV14 and TRBJ1-2; no confident D gene assignment can be made. The source is a human donor with melanoma. The CDR3 has the sequence CASSQEKSLGYTF. The DNA is as follows: TGTGCCAGCAGCCAAGAAAAGTCCCTTGGCTACACCTTC.